These 3 T cell receptor beta chains were sequenced from one sample in a study of blood T cell repertoires in COVID-19. Profiling relied on immunoSEQ multiplex PCR, and the TCRdb table lists in-frame clones only, not all of them. Of about 120,000 clones listed, about 78% are singletons. Sequencing was carried out using peripheral blood. The source of these receptors is a man in his 70s with acute or convalescent COVID-19.

The chain uses TRBV19 and TRBJ1-4; 11 bases align to TRBD1. The CDR3 runs to 16 residues. Unmatched junction bases numbered 5, after V lost 6 bases and J lost 2 bases. From germline, CDR1 is LNHDA and CDR2 SQIVND (reference sequence). CDR3 sequence reads: CASSGQGASTNEKLFF. CDR3 coding DNA: TGTGCCAGTAGCGGACAGGGGGCTTCGACTAATGAAAAACTGTTTTTT.

About this clone: An end of the junction does not agree with germline; a read error may underlie this. This chain joins TRBV5-4 and TRBJ2-7, with 8 bases aligning to TRBD2. Per germline, CDR1 SGHNT and CDR2 YYREEE (reference sequence). This CDR3 region has 16 residues. This chain's CDR3 is CASSLVGGALSYEQYF. The CDR3 region has the DNA TGTGCCAGCAGTTTGGTCGGGGGGGCACTCTCCTACGAGCAGTACTTC.

The rearrangement links TRBV5-1 to TRBJ1-1; a weak D match, TRBD1 (5 bases). This CDR3 has 14 amino acids. V was shortened by 0 bases and J by 3 bases, with 9 bases between the two germline ends. Germline CDR1 reads SGHRS; CDR2 reads YFSETQ. The CDR3 DNA sequence: TGCGCCAGCAGCTTGGTTCAGGGCTACACTGAAGCTTTCTTT. This sequence encodes CASSLVQGYTEAFF.